This T cell receptor beta chain was recovered during a study of response to subunit inactivated influenza vaccine. TCRdb itself ran the RT-PCR reads through MiXCR, one entry per CDR3 protein. This sample has about 780,000 distinct CDR3 sequences; less than 20% occur once, and the top ten carry roughly a tenth. Many counts were recorded for this clonotype. Its specificity is unknown. CDR1 and CDR2 from the germline V gene are MNHNS and SASEGT. The CDR3 covers 14 residues. V lost 5 bases and J 1 base, leaving 8 bases between the germline ends. Study conclusions and caveats: Few additional T cells are recruited per seasonal influenza vaccination, authors suggested.

Sequenced material: PBMCs from blood, taken around 5 days after vaccination. The chain recombines TRBV6-1 with TRBJ2-2; D remains ambiguous. This sequence was found in a man aged 50 or older who received an inactivated influenza vaccine. The CDR3 DNA reads as TGTGCCAGCAGTCTTTGGAGGAACACCGGGGAGCTGTTTTTT. Its translation: CASSLWRNTGELFF.